The 27 T cell receptor beta chains reported below all come from one sample, sequenced in a study of OX40 agonist ivuxolimab in advanced cancers. Produced via immunoSEQ multiplex PCR; TCRdb's table is partial and in-frame only. Counted here are approximately 2,300 clones, 70% to 85% occurring once; the ten biggest clones make up around 20%. Material: CD4+ or CD8+ T cells sorted from blood, obtained in a trial of the OX40 agonist ivuxolimab. These receptors were taken from an adult with an advanced solid tumor such as melanoma, head and neck, liver or kidney cancer.

This sequence joins TRBV29-1 and TRBJ1-2; possible D gene TRBD1, 6 bases. Trimming stripped 4 bases from V and 6 bases from J, with 12 bases between. The CDR3 is made up of 12 amino acids. Germline CDR1 SQVTM, CDR2 ANQGSEA. The CDR3 is CSVGRGFDGYTF. The CDR3 nucleotides read TGCAGCGTTGGTAGGGGGTTCGATGGCTACACCTTC. Looking up the rest from reference TRBV29-1 and TRBJ1-2 gives the full variable domain: SAVISQKPSRDICQRGTSLTIQCQVDSQVTMMFWYRQQPGQSLTLIATANQGSEATYESGFVIDKFPISRPNLTFSTLTVSNMSPEDSSIYLCSVGRGFDGYTFGSGTRLTVV.

The V gene is TRBV18, the J gene TRBJ2-2, with D possibly TRBD1 on 6 matching bases. Trimming removed 3 bases from V and 4 bases from J, with 15 bases in between. The CDR3 has 16 amino acids. Germline V CDR1 and CDR2: KGHSH, LQKENI. The CDR3: CASSPNRDTFTGELFF. As DNA, the CDR3 is TGTGCCAGCTCACCGAACCGGGACACATTCACCGGGGAGCTGTTTTTT.

The chain links TRBV2 to TRBJ2-3, with a weak D call TRBD2 (6 bases). V lost 9 bases to trimming and J lost 2 bases, with 12 bases between them. Germline assignment: CDR1 SNHLY and CDR2 FYNNEI. The CDR3 consists of 13 residues. CDR3: CARLGGNTDTQYF. CDR3 nucleotides: TGTGCCAGGCTTGGGGGGAACACAGATACGCAGTATTTT.

This clone was seen a single time. CDR3 nucleotide sequence: TGTGCCAGCTCACCCAAGGACAGGGTAGCTCACGGGGAGCTGTTTTTT. Translation: CASSPKDRVAHGELFF. The genes are TRBV18 and TRBJ2-2, with 8 bases lining up with TRBD1. V shed 3 bases and J 7 bases; nucleotides not matched to a gene: 10. The CDR3 length is 16 residues. CDR1 KGHSH and CDR2 LQKENI come from the germline V gene.

This clone appeared a single time. The chain has TRBV2 and TRBJ1-1, with D uncertain. Per germline, CDR1 SNHLY and CDR2 FYNNEI. V was cut by 7 bases and J by 1 base, with 10 bases left in between. The CDR3 spans 13 residues. Written as DNA, the CDR3 is TGTGCCAGCATGTCCGGTCGGAACACTGAAGCTTTCTTT. This gives the protein CASMSGRNTEAFF.

The chain links TRBV5-1 to TRBJ1-1; no clear D. With 9 bases removed from V and 1 base from J, the gap between germline ends came to 10 bases. There are 12 residues in the CDR3. CDR1 SGHRS and CDR2 YFSETQ come from the germline V gene. The CDR3 bases are TGCGCCACCGGCTGGGGGAACACTGAAGCTTTCTTT. Encoded protein: CATGWGNTEAFF.

The chain recombines TRBV19 with TRBJ2-3; 8 positions match TRBD2. Looked up from germline, CDR1 is LNHDA and CDR2 is SQIVND (reference sequence). The CDR3 spans 15 residues. The CDR3 bases are TGTGGATCAAGGGGCGGGAGGCATGGCACAGATACGCAGTATTTT. Residues: CGSRGGRHGTDTQYF. Drawing the rest from reference TRBV19 and TRBJ2-3, the complete variable domain is DGGITQSPKYLFRKEGQNVTLSCEQNLNHDAMYWYRQDPGQGLRLIYYSQIVNDFQKGDIAEGYSVSREKKESFPLTVTSAQKNPTAFYLCGSRGGRHGTDTQYFGPGTRLTVL.

The V gene is TRBV11-2, the J gene TRBJ2-1; 10 bases are shared with TRBD2. Losses at the gene ends were 5 bases for V and 3 bases for J; bases not matched to a gene: 4. The germline V gene has CDR1 SGHAT and CDR2 FQNNGV. CDR3 length: 15 residues. CDR3 loop: CASSGTSGDYNEQFF. The CDR3 bases are TGTGCCAGCAGCGGTACTAGCGGGGACTACAATGAGCAGTTCTTC. The full variable domain, rest sourced from reference TRBV11-2 and TRBJ2-1, is EAGVAQSPRYKIIEKRQSVAFWCNPISGHATLYWYQQILGQGPKLLIQFQNNGVVDDSQLPKDRFSAERLKGVDSTLKIQPAKLEDSAVYLCASSGTSGDYNEQFFGPGTRLTVL.

This clone was counted only a few times. The rearrangement uses TRBV7-9 and TRBJ1-2; 7 bases are a match to TRBD1. J was trimmed by 2 bases and V by 5 bases; bases with no gene match: 8. Germline assignment: CDR1 SEHNR and CDR2 FQNEAQ (reference sequence). The CDR3 is 15 amino acids. This chain's CDR3 is CASSLTGEQNYGYTF. CDR3 sequence (DNA): TGTGCCAGCAGCCTCACAGGGGAACAGAACTATGGCTACACCTTC.

The chain recombines TRBV7-6 with TRBJ2-2; D may correspond to TRBD1 or TRBD2 (5 bases each). This CDR3 has 12 residues. The V end was cut by 8 bases, the J end by 8 bases, with 12 bases between. The germline V gene has CDR1 SGHVS and CDR2 FNYEAQ. The CDR3 reads CASLGDGGELFF. The CDR3 DNA reads TGTGCCAGCCTGGGGGACGGAGGGGAGCTGTTTTTT.

This clone was counted a few times. The chain carries TRBV5-1 and TRBJ2-7; D could derive from TRBD1 or TRBD2 (6 bases each). The CDR3 is 15 residues long. Per germline, CDR1 SGHRS and CDR2 YFSETQ. V was clipped by 7 bases and J by 9 bases, with 26 bases between them. CDR3 loop: CASRIRGVNLFRQYF. In nucleotides, the CDR3 is TGCGCCAGCCGTATTAGGGGGGTGAATTTGTTCCGGCAGTACTTC.

This chain joins TRBV5-1 and TRBJ2-3, with D unresolved. V was cut by 0 bases and J by 6 bases, with 8 bases left in between. The CDR3 runs to 13 residues. CDR1 is SGHRS and CDR2 is YFSETQ in the germline V gene. The CDR3 here is CASSLDTVDTQYF. The CDR3 nucleotides read TGCGCCAGCAGCTTGGACACGGTTGATACGCAGTATTTT. The variable domain in full, with the rest retrieved from reference TRBV5-1 and TRBJ2-3, is KAGVTQTPRYLIKTRGQQVTLSCSPISGHRSVSWYQQTPGQGLQFLFEYFSETQRNKGNFPGRFSGRQFSNSRSEMNVSTLELGDSALYLCASSLDTVDTQYFGPGTRLTVL.

The chain employs TRBV5-4 and TRBJ2-5; 9 nucleotides agree with TRBD2. V was pared by 4 bases and J by 1 base, with 14 bases of the junction left unmatched. The length of the CDR3 is 18 residues. CDR1 and CDR2 (germline): SGHNT, YYREEE (reference sequence). CDR3 sequence (DNA): TGTGCCAGCAGCGGGGAGACAGGGTCTAGCGGGGCCCAAGAGACCCAGTACTTC. Its protein product is CASSGETGSSGAQETQYF.

The rearrangement joins TRBV9 to TRBJ1-6; D ambiguous. V lost 1 base, J lost 0 bases, and 8 bases lay in between. CDR3 size: 16 residues. CDR1 SGDLS and CDR2 YYNGEE come from the germline V gene. The CDR3 loop is CASSVQESSYNSPLHF. CDR3 nucleotides: TGTGCCAGCAGCGTACAGGAGAGCTCCTATAATTCACCCCTCCACTTT.

The J gene is TRBJ2-5, the V gene TRBV6-1; TRBD1 agrees at 9 bases. The J call is in doubt because the DNA end fits TRBJ2-7 better. Germline-derived CDR1 and CDR2 are MNHNS and SASEGT. The CDR3 has 15 residues. For the CDR3, the DNA is TGTGCCAGCAGTTTTACCGGGACAGGGCGTCTCGAGCAGTACTTC. Translation gives CASSFTGTGRLEQYF.

This chain connects TRBV10-1 to TRBJ2-7; the D call may be TRBD1 or TRBD2 (5 bases each). The CDR3 is 15 residues long. The V and J ends lost 0 bases and 5 bases respectively, with 14 bases between them. Germline assignment: CDR1 WNHNN and CDR2 SYGVQD (reference sequence). CDR3 nucleotides: TGCGCCAGCAGTGAGTCGGGGGTCGGGAAACACGAGCAGTACTTC. The encoded protein is CASSESGVGKHEQYF.

The chain uses TRBV12-2 and TRBJ1-2; the D call TRBD1 from the table was never checked on the DNA. TRBV12-2 is classified as a pseudogene. The CDR3 consists of 16 residues. CDR3 protein: CARRLGALRGREGYTF. DNA for the CDR3: TGTGCAAGGCGCTTAGGGGCGTTGAGGGGGCGGGAAGGCTACACCTTC.

The chain recombines TRBV19 with TRBJ2-2; D is uncertain. Germline V gives CDR1 LNHDA, CDR2 SQIVND (reference sequence). V was cut by 7 bases and J by 6 bases, with 3 bases left in between. This CDR3 is built from 10 residues. The CDR3 DNA follows: TGTGCCAGTAAGGCCGGGGAGCTGTTTTTT. Its translation: CASKAGELFF. The full variable domain, rest sourced from reference TRBV19 and TRBJ2-2, is DGGITQSPKYLFRKEGQNVTLSCEQNLNHDAMYWYRQDPGQGLRLIYYSQIVNDFQKGDIAEGYSVSREKKESFPLTVTSAQKNPTAFYLCASKAGELFFGEGSRLTVL.

The rearrangement links TRBV6-4 to TRBJ1-1; tentatively, D is TRBD1 (5 bases). The CDR3 consists of 16 residues. Germline-derived CDR1 and CDR2 are MRHNA and SNTAGT. V lost 4 bases and J lost 5, with 20 bases in between. The DNA for the CDR3 is TGTGCCAGCAGTGCCTCCCCTGGGGAGGGGAGTACTGAAGCTTTCTTT. This gives the protein CASSASPGEGSTEAFF.

As concerns this clone: Different DNA sequences within this sample yield the same CDR3. The rearrangement joins TRBV7-8 to TRBJ1-3; D remains unclear. Germline CDR1 and CDR2: SGHVS and FQNEAQ. The CDR3 has 14 residues. The V end was cut by 1 base, the J end by 3 bases, with 7 bases between. CDR3 in amino acids: CASSLGGFGNTIYF. CDR3 bases: TGTGCCAGCAGCTTAGGTGGGTTTGGAAACACCATATATTTT.

This sequence joins TRBV2 and TRBJ2-7; the D is unclear. Germline CDR1 and CDR2: SNHLY and FYNNEI. Trimming took 8 bases from V and 4 from J, leaving 21 bases between them. The CDR3 spans 15 residues. CDR3 residues: CASLLGPPLSYEQYF. CDR3 sequence (DNA): TGTGCCAGCCTATTAGGGCCTCCGCTTTCTTACGAGCAGTACTTC. The entire variable domain, with the rest obtained from reference TRBV2 and TRBJ2-7, is as follows: EPEVTQTPSHQVTQMGQEVILRCVPISNHLYFYWYRQILGQKVEFLVSFYNNEISEKSEIFDDQFSVERPDGSNFTLKIRSTKLEDSAMYFCASLLGPPLSYEQYFGPGTRLTVT.

V usage is TRBV4-1 and J usage is TRBJ1-1; the match to TRBD1 covers 8 bases. Germline V gene sequence: CDR1 MGHRA, CDR2 YSYEKL. The CDR3 totals 15 residues. Unmatched junction bases numbered 9, after V lost 4 bases and J lost 5 bases. The CDR3 here is CASSPWDRRGTEAFF. The DNA for the CDR3 is TGCGCCAGCAGCCCATGGGACAGGAGGGGGACTGAAGCTTTCTTT.

V gene TRBV13 combines with J gene TRBJ2-1; D gene ambiguous. Trimming cost V 5 bases and J 6 bases, with 5 bases left between them. CDR3 length equals 11 residues. CDR1 and CDR2 from the germline V gene are PRHDT and FYEKMQ (reference sequence). The CDR3 coding sequence is TGTGCCAGCAGCCCCGGCAATGAGCAGTTCTTC. Amino acid sequence: CASSPGNEQFF.

The CDR3 reads CASSSDRGRGNTIYF. The CDR3 coding sequence is TGTGCCAGCAGCTCGGACAGGGGGCGCGGAAACACCATATATTTT. V is TRBV11-2 and J is TRBJ1-3, with 11 bases fitting TRBD1. This CDR3 comprises 15 residues. With V trimmed by 4 bases and J by 4 bases, 3 bases remained unmatched. The germline CDR1 and CDR2 sequences are SGHAT and FQNNGV.

Relative to its sample, this clone is hyperexpanded. V usage is TRBV7-6 and J usage is TRBJ2-7, with D maybe TRBD2 (5 bases). The V end lost 3 bases, the J end lost 0 bases, and 9 bases lay between the germline ends. CDR1 and CDR2 from the germline V gene are SGHVS and FNYEAQ. The CDR3 sequence is 14 residues long. The CDR3 nucleotides read TGTGCCAGCAGCTTGGAGGTGGGCTCCTACGAGCAGTACTTC. Translated: CASSLEVGSYEQYF.

The V gene is TRBV25-1, the J gene TRBJ1-2; D is unresolved. With 10 bases removed from V and 6 bases from J, the gap between germline ends came to 15 bases. The CDR3 contains 12 residues. Germline V gene sequence: CDR1 MGHDK, CDR2 SYGVNS. In nucleotides, the CDR3 is TGTGCCACCACCCAGGTTGGGGATGGCTACACCTTC. Translating it yields CATTQVGDGYTF.

J is TRBJ2-3 and V is TRBV29-1; D possibly corresponds to TRBD2 (5 bases). The CDR3 covers 15 residues. Germline lookup yields CDR1 SQVTM and CDR2 ANQGSEA. Trimming removed 1 base from V and 0 bases from J, with 11 bases in between. CDR3 residues: CSVEVGVVSTDTQYF. DNA of the CDR3: TGCAGCGTTGAAGTCGGGGTCGTTAGCACAGATACGCAGTATTTT.